These 6 T cell receptor beta chains came from one sample sequenced in a study of CD8 T cells in Susac syndrome. RNA was extracted with the RNeasy kit, and a quantity of about 0.45 to 1 ug was reverse transcribed using random hexamers. MiXCR, run by TCRdb on the immunoSEQ multiplex PCR reads, gives a single entry per CDR3 protein. The repertoire consists of 65,000 to 90,000 distinct CDR3 sequences, with around 96% occurring once and the leading ten covering just under 0.4%. Sequences were obtained from CD8+ T cells from PBMCs. The receptors come from a human donor with multiple sclerosis.

The chain is built from TRBV29-1 and TRBJ2-1; tentative D call: TRBD2 (5 bases). V lost 7 bases to trimming and J lost 10 bases, with 14 bases between them. The CDR3 contains 11 residues. Germline loops: CDR1 SQVTM, CDR2 ANQGSEA. The CDR3 region has the DNA TGCAGCGCCCCCTGGCGGGCCGAGCAGTTCTTC. Its translation: CSAPWRAEQFF.

The chain combines TRBV5-1 with TRBJ1-1; D remains unclear. CDR3 length equals 16 residues. The germline V and J ends were trimmed by 4 bases and 0 bases, with 16 bases remaining between them. CDR1 and CDR2 (germline): SGHRS, YFSETQ. The CDR3, as DNA: TGCGCCAGCAGCCAACCGGGCGAACCGTTGAACACTGAAGCTTTCTTT. Protein product: CASSQPGEPLNTEAFF.

This chain joins TRBV6-5 and TRBJ1-1, with D possibly matching TRBD1 (5 bases). The CDR3 is 13 amino acids. Germline lookup yields CDR1 MNHEY and CDR2 SVGAGI. Deletions cut 5 bases from V and 4 bases from J, with 11 bases between. DNA for the CDR3: TGTGCCAGCAGTCGCGGGGGAGCCACTGAAGCTTTCTTT. This gives the protein CASSRGGATEAFF.

The rearrangement joins TRBV7-3 to TRBJ2-1, with 11 bases matching TRBD2. Per germline, CDR1 SGHTA and CDR2 FQGTGA. The trim removed 5 bases at V and 6 bases at J, leaving 6 bases unmatched. This CDR3 spans 15 amino acids. The CDR3: CASSRLAGRGNEQFF. CDR3 sequence (DNA): TGTGCCAGCAGCCGACTAGCGGGGAGGGGCAATGAGCAGTTCTTC. The whole variable domain, filled in from reference TRBV7-3 and TRBJ2-1, reads GAGVSQTPSNKVTEKGKYVELRCDPISGHTALYWYRQSLGQGPEFLIYFQGTGAADDSGLPNDRFFAVRPEGSVSTLKIQRTERGDSAVYLCASSRLAGRGNEQFFGPGTRLTVL.

This clonotype has a single count. The chain joins TRBV29-1 to TRBJ2-6; D call uncertain. The CDR3 consists of 13 residues. V was clipped by 5 bases and J by 0 bases, with 5 bases between them. Germline V gives CDR1 SQVTM, CDR2 ANQGSEA. CDR3 amino acids: CSVRDSGANVLTF. Written as DNA, the CDR3 is TGCAGCGTTAGGGACTCTGGGGCCAACGTCCTGACTTTC.

A single count supports this clonotype. The V gene is TRBV30, the J gene TRBJ1-1; 8 nucleotides align to TRBD1. Per the germline V gene, CDR1 is GTSNPN and CDR2 is SVGIG (reference sequence). J gave up 5 bases and V 3 bases, and 5 bases lay outside the gene matches. CDR3 length equals 13 residues. CDR3 in amino acids: CAWSPTGETEAFF. In DNA form, the CDR3 reads TGTGCCTGGAGCCCGACAGGGGAGACTGAAGCTTTCTTT.